This T cell receptor beta chain was profiled in a study of cytomegalovirus exposure and HLA in healthy donors. PCR employed 60 Vbeta and 13 Jbeta primers. Repertoires were generated with immunoSEQ multiplex PCR, while TCRdb's copy carries only in-frame clones and drops some. The sample includes roughly 52,000 clones, about four fifths of them seen just once. Whole-study results and caveats: Owing to their indistinguishability, certain V segments, notably TRBV6-2 and TRBV6-3, were excluded. In an earlier analysis, productive rearrangement rates for most beta V segments clustered near 87% or 30%.

As for this clone: Its antigen is not identified.

Germline V gene lookup returns CDR1 SNHLY and CDR2 FYNNEI. The CDR3 runs 13 residues. V lost 8 bases to trimming and J lost 0 bases, with 11 bases between them. V and J are TRBV2 and TRBJ2-7, with unresolved D. The sequenced material came from PBMCs. This clonotype was obtained from a female donor in good health and CMV-seronegative. CDR3 region: CASGQIFSYEQYF. CDR3 sequence (DNA): TGTGCCAGCGGGCAGATTTTCTCCTACGAGCAGTACTTC.